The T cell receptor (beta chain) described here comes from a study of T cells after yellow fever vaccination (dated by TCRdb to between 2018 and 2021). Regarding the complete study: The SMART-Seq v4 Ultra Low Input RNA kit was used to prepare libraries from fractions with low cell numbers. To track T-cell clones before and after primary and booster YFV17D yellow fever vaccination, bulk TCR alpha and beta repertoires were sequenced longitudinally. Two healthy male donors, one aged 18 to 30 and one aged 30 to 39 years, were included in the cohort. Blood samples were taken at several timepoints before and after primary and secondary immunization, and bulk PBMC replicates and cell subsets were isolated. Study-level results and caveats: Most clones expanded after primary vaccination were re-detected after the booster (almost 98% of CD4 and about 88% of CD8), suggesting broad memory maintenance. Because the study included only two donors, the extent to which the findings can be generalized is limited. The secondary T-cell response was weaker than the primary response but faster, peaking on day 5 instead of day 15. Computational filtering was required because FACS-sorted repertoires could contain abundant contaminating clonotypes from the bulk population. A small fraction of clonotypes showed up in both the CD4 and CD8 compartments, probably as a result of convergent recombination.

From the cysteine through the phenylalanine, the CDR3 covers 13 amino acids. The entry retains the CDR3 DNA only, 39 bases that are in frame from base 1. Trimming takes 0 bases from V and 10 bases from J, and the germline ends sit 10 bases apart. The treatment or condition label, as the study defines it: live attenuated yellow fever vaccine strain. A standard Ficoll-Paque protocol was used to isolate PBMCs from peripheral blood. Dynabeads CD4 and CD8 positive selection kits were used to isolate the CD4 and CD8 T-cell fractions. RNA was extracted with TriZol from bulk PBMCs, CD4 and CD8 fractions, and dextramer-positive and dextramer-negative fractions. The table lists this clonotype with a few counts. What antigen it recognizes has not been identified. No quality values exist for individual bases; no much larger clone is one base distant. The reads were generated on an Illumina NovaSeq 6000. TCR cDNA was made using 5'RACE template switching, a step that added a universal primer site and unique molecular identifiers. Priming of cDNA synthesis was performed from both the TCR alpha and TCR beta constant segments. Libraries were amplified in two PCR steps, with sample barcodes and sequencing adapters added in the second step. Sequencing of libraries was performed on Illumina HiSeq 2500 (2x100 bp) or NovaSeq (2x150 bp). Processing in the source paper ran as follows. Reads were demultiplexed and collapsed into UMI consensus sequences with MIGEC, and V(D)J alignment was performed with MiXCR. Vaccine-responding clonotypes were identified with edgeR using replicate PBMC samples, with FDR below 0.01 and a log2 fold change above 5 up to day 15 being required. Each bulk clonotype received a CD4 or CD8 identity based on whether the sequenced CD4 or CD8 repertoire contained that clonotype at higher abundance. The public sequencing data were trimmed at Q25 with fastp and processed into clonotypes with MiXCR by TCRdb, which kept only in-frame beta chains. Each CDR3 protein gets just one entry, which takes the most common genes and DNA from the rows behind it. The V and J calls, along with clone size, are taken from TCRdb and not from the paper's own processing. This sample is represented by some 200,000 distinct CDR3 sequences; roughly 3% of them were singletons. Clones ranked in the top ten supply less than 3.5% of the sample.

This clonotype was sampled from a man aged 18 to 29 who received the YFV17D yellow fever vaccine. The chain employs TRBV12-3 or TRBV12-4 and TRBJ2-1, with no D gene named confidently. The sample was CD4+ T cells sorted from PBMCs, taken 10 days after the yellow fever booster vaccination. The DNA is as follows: TGTGCCAGCAGTTTAGCGATAAGAGTCGAGCAGTTCTTC. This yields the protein CASSLAIRVEQFF.